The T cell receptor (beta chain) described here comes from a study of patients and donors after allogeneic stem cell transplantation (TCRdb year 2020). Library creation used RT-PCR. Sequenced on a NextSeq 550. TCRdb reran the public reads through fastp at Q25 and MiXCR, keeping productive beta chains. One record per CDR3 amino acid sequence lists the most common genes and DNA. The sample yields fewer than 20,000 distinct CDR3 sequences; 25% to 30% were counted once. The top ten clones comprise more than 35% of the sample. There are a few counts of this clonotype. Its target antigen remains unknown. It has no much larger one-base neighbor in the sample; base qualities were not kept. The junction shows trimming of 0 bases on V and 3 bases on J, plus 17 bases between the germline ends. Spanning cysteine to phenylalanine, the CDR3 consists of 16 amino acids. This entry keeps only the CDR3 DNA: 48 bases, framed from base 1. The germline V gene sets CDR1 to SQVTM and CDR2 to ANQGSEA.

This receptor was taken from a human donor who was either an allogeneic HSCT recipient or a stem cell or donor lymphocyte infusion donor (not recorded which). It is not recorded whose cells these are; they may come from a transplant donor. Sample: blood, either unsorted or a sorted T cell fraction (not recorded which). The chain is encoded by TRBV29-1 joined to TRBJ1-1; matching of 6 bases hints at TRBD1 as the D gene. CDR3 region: CSVEDRGAGVYTEAFF. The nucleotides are TGCAGCGTTGAAGATCGGGGGGCGGGCGTCTACACTGAAGCTTTCTTT. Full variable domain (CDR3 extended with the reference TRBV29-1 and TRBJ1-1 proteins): SAVISQKPSRDICQRGTSLTIQCQVDSQVTMMFWYRQQPGQSLTLIATANQGSEATYESGFVIDKFPISRPNLTFSTLTVSNMSPEDSSIYLCSVEDRGAGVYTEAFFGQGTRLTVV.